This TCR beta chain came from a study of T cell responses to AZD1222 COVID-19 vaccine (dated by TCRdb to the early 2020s). With regard to the full study: Because spike-specific TCR depth and breadth did not differ between the two schedules, AZD1222 recipients who got a second dose at roughly 4 weeks were pooled with those who got a second dose at roughly 12 weeks. A total of 233 trial participants underwent TCR sequencing, of whom 200 to 220 had received two doses of AZD1222 and around 25 had received two doses of the MenACWY control vaccine. Trial participants were enrolled by age into subgroups of 18-55, 56-69 and 70-plus years, and 148, 28 and 57 TCR-sequenced participants, respectively, were included in these subgroups. What the research found in general, with its limitations: The 56-69-year group was small, and its depth increase did not reach significance, likely because of low power. Epitopes outside the regions mutated in the B.1.351 and B.1.1.7 variants were reportedly recognized by nearly half of the unique spike-specific TCRs. After two AZD1222 doses, spike-specific TCR breadth and depth were significantly higher than at day 0 and than in MenACWY recipients. Because no day 14 peak-response samples were available, repertoires were characterized only after the peak T cell response. Conclusions about previously exposed vaccinees are limited because only a handful of AZD1222 recipients were SARS-CoV-2 seropositive at baseline. CD4 TCRs associated with the vaccine covered the entire spike protein, and the dominant responses were in regions 160-218 and 743-854. Participants were mostly white British and included more females than males, and it was suggested by the authors that clonal diversity may have been underestimated.

The CDR3 regions of human TCRbeta chains were analyzed by immunosequencing. On the authors' methods: Repertoire TCRs were matched against a reference library of SARS-CoV-2-specific TCRs generated with the MIRA antigen-specificity platform. Breadth was defined as the fraction of unique TCRs that were SARS-CoV-2-associated, and depth was defined as the fraction of total T cells that were SARS-CoV-2-associated. Using the MIRA data, every spike-specific TCR was mapped to the spike region that the TCR reacted to and assigned to either a CD4 or a CD8 class. Log10-transformed breadth and depth values were compared by one-way ANOVA with Sidak's multiple comparisons tests. What TCRdb holds here is the immuneACCESS table cut down to in-frame rearrangements. Part of the clones is not present; checked against another copy, under half of the missing clones reflect an unresolved V gene, and the others are unexplained. The D gene and trimming were derived from the DNA, and the V and J assignments and clone size from that table. The sample table lists 72,000 or so clones, about 85% of them with a count of one. Of the sample, about a fifth is held by the ten largest clones.

With respect to this clone: Its antigen is currently not known. The record has no base qualities; no much larger clone is one base away.

Trimming at the junction amounts to 5 bases on V and 2 bases on J, and the germline ends lie 9 bases apart. The CDR3 runs 13 amino acids, cysteine and phenylalanine included. CDR3 DNA is the only sequence kept; it has 39 bases, read in frame from the first base. In the germline V gene, CDR1 corresponds to MNHNS and CDR2 to SASEGT. The time point tag for this specimen amounts to: baseline before first vaccination. Vaccinee samples were obtained from the UK trials COV001 and COV002, which included a single-blind randomized controlled phase 2/3 trial of AZD1222 (ChAdOx1 nCoV-19) in healthy adults. For TCRbeta chain sequencing, PBMC samples were collected from trial participants at day 0 and at day 28 after the second dose.

This specimen was peripheral blood, taken on day 0 of AZD1222 vaccination. The receptor's source is an adult in good health. The chain employs TRBV6-1 and TRBJ1-2, with the D gene not confidently named. The DNA is TGTGCCAGCAGTTATATCGCGAACTATGGCTACACCTTC. The resulting protein is CASSYIANYGYTF.